These 27 T cell receptor beta chains were all obtained from the same sample, sequenced in a study of blood T cell repertoires in COVID-19. Assay used: immunoSEQ multiplex PCR; TCRdb lists only in-frame clones, some missing. The sample consists of 100,000 to 150,000 clones, 65% to 90% of them appearing once. The sequenced material came from peripheral blood. The receptor source for this set is an elderly woman with acute or convalescent COVID-19.

The sample holds one count of this clone. This chain connects TRBV14 to TRBJ2-2, with a possible D match to TRBD2 (5 bases). The ends were cut back, 0 bases at V and 2 bases at J, with 10 bases in the middle. This CDR3 is 16 amino acids long. In germline, CDR1 is SGHDN, CDR2 FVKESK. CDR3 DNA: TGTGCCAGCAGCCAAGAATGGCGGACTAACACCGGGGAGCTGTTTTTT. Translating it yields CASSQEWRTNTGELFF.

The rearrangement uses TRBV18 and TRBJ1-5; D unclear. V gave up 3 bases and J gave up 2 bases, with 11 bases separating them. The CDR3 length is 15 residues. Per germline, CDR1 KGHSH and CDR2 LQKENI. The CDR3 region is CASSPAGDGNQPQHF. As DNA, the CDR3 is TGTGCCAGCTCACCGGCAGGCGACGGCAATCAGCCCCAGCATTTT.

The chain recombines TRBV5-1 with TRBJ2-5, with a tentative D call TRBD1 (6 bases). Germline CDR1 reads SGHRS; CDR2 reads YFSETQ. There are 14 residues in the CDR3. V dropped 0 bases and J dropped 4 bases, with 10 bases sitting between them. The CDR3 DNA follows: TGCGCCAGCAGCTTGGTGGGCAGGGGAGAGACCCAGTACTTC. Translation gives CASSLVGRGETQYF.

This chain uses TRBV5-1 with TRBJ1-6; D ambiguous. This CDR3 spans 13 amino acids. Germline V CDR1 and CDR2: SGHRS, YFSETQ. The V end was cut by 0 bases, the J end by 10 bases, with 8 bases between. CDR3 in amino acids: CASSLAIGSPLHF. DNA of the CDR3: TGCGCCAGCAGCTTGGCCATCGGGTCACCCCTCCACTTT.

This clone was detected a few times. The rearrangement joins TRBV19 to TRBJ1-5; D remains unclear. The CDR3 contains 15 residues. V lost 3 bases and J 0 bases, leaving 9 bases between the germline ends. CDR1 is LNHDA and CDR2 is SQIVND in the germline V gene (reference sequence). The CDR3 region has the DNA TGTGCCAGTAGTATCAGTCAGAATAGCAATCAGCCCCAGCATTTT. This encodes CASSISQNSNQPQHF.

V and J are TRBV18 and TRBJ2-7; 7 bases agree with TRBD2. Germline V gene lookup returns CDR1 KGHSH and CDR2 LQKENI. This CDR3 spans 14 amino acids. The junction had 8 bases not matched to a gene; V was cut back by 3 bases and J by 6 bases. CDR3 DNA: TGTGCCAGCTCACCCGATCGCGGGGAGGGCGAGCAGTACTTC. It yields the protein CASSPDRGEGEQYF.

The chain combines TRBV19 with TRBJ1-2; D is uncertain. There are 12 residues in the CDR3. The germline V gene encodes CDR1 LNHDA and CDR2 SQIVND (reference sequence). V was shortened by 8 bases and J by 7 bases, with 14 bases between the two germline ends. The CDR3 DNA reads TGTGCCAGTGGCCCCCAGACTAGTGGCTACACCTTC. It specifies CASGPQTSGYTF.

V gene TRBV15 combines with J gene TRBJ1-2, with D uncertain. Germline CDR1 is LNHNV and CDR2 is YYDKDF (reference sequence). The CDR3 covers 13 residues. Trimming cost V 4 bases and J 3 bases, with 9 bases left between them. CDR3 residues: CATSTGNHYGYTF. The CDR3 DNA reads as TGTGCCACCAGCACGGGAAATCACTATGGCTACACCTTC.

CDR3: CAITAQVTDTQYF. CDR3 DNA sequence: TGTGCCATCACTGCACAGGTCACAGATACGCAGTATTTT. The rearrangement joins TRBV10-3 to TRBJ2-3; D is perhaps TRBD1 (5 bases). CDR3 length: 13 amino acids. CDR1 and CDR2 from the germline V gene are ENHRY and SYGVKD. V was shortened by 7 bases and J by 2 bases, with 10 bases between the two germline ends.

In this sample, this clone turned up a few times. V is TRBV6-1 and J is TRBJ2-7; TRBD2 matches 9 bases. The V gene end was trimmed by 0 bases and the J gene end by 6 bases; junction bases not matched to a gene: 3. There are 14 residues in the CDR3. The V gene's germline CDR1 is MNHNS and CDR2 SASEGT. CDR3 DNA sequence: TGTGCCAGCAGTGAAGCAGGACTAGCGTTCGAGCAGTACTTC. Its protein product is CASSEAGLAFEQYF.

V gene TRBV4-1 combines with J gene TRBJ1-1, with D possibly TRBD1 on 6 matching bases. Germline loops: CDR1 MGHRA, CDR2 YSYEKL. The CDR3 runs 15 residues. Deletions cut 1 base from V and 5 bases from J, with 14 bases between. CDR3 region: CASSQGDTGITEAFF. Written as DNA, the CDR3 is TGCGCCAGCAGCCAAGGGGACACAGGGATTACTGAAGCTTTCTTT.

Of note for this clone: A junction boundary mismatches the germline segment, possibly from a read error. The chain links TRBV7-7 to TRBJ2-1, with 8 nucleotides matching TRBD1. Germline V CDR1 and CDR2: SSHAT, FNYEAQ (reference sequence). CDR3 length: 14 residues. CDR3 loop: CASSPGQAYNEQFF. DNA for the CDR3: TGTGCTAGCAGTCCGGGACAGGCCTACAATGAGCAGTTCTTC.

The rearrangement links TRBV15 to TRBJ2-7; D is perhaps TRBD1 (6 bases). V dropped 1 base and J dropped 2 bases, with 12 bases sitting between them. Germline CDR1 is LNHNV and CDR2 is YYDKDF (reference sequence). The CDR3 covers 15 residues. The CDR3: CATSRAPSGAYEQYV. The DNA of the CDR3 is TGTGCCACCAGCAGAGCCCCCTCAGGGGCCTACGAGCAGTACGTC.

Concerning this clone itself: At the DNA level, this CDR3 is encoded by other sequences in the same sample as well. The chain carries TRBV15 and TRBJ1-1; 8 bases agree with TRBD1. Per germline, CDR1 LNHNV and CDR2 YYDKDF (reference sequence). The CDR3 has 15 amino acids. V was pared by 1 base and J by 4 bases, with 5 bases of the junction left unmatched. DNA of the CDR3: TGTGCCACCAGCAGAGGGGGAACAGGGGGCACTGAAGCTTTCTTT. Translating it yields CATSRGGTGGTEAFF. The whole variable domain, filled in from reference TRBV15 and TRBJ1-1, reads DAMVIQNPRYQVTQFGKPVTLSCSQTLNHNVMYWYQQKSSQAPKLLFHYYDKDFNNEADTPDNFQSRRPNTSFCFLDIRSPGLGDTAMYLCATSRGGTGGTEAFFGQGTRLTVV.

This clone was counted a single time. The rearrangement joins TRBV28 to TRBJ1-2; unclear D gene. Germline V gene lookup returns CDR1 MDHEN and CDR2 SYDVKM. The CDR3 is 12 residues long. The CDR3 sequence is CAAVRGNYGYTF. The DNA for the CDR3 is TGTGCGGCGGTCCGAGGAAACTATGGCTACACCTTC.

The V gene is TRBV6-1, the J gene TRBJ1-6; D is undetermined. V lost 1 base to trimming and J lost 7 bases, with 5 bases between them. Per the germline V gene, CDR1 is MNHNS and CDR2 is SASEGT. CDR3 size: 13 residues. Here the CDR3 DNA reads TGTGCCAGCAGTGAAGGTGAGAATTCACCCCTCCACTTT. Protein: CASSEGENSPLHF.

Only a few counts were recorded for this clone. V is TRBV7-9 and J is TRBJ1-1; D is unresolved. Germline assignment: CDR1 SEHNR and CDR2 FQNEAQ (reference sequence). The V end was cut by 3 bases, the J end by 5 bases, with 22 bases between. This CDR3 spans 17 amino acids. CDR3 in amino acids: CASSFPWVEGLGTEAFF. CDR3 nucleotide sequence: TGTGCCAGCAGCTTCCCCTGGGTGGAAGGCCTAGGAACTGAAGCTTTCTTT.

The chain recombines TRBV4-1 with TRBJ2-7; tentative D call: TRBD1 (5 bases). The CDR3 contains 13 residues. Trimming shortened V by 2 bases and J by 5 bases, and 10 bases separated the two germline ends. CDR1 MGHRA and CDR2 YSYEKL come from the germline V gene. CDR3 sequence: CASSQRGSNEQYF. The CDR3 DNA is TGCGCCAGCAGCCAAAGGGGTTCCAACGAGCAGTACTTC.

For the CDR3, the DNA is TGTGCCAGCAGCGGCGGACTCCTAAGCACAGATACGCAGTATTTT. It translates to CASSGGLLSTDTQYF. The chain combines TRBV7-9 with TRBJ2-3; weak D call: TRBD2 (5 bases). CDR1 is SEHNR and CDR2 is FQNEAQ in the germline V gene (reference sequence). The CDR3 extends over 15 amino acids. V was shortened by 5 bases and J by 0 bases, with 12 bases between the two germline ends. The variable domain in full, with the rest retrieved from reference TRBV7-9 and TRBJ2-3, is DTGVSQNPRHKITKRGQNVTFRCDPISEHNRLYWYRQTLGQGPEFLTYFQNEAQLEKSRLLSDRFSAERPKGSFSTLEIQRTEQGDSAMYLCASSGGLLSTDTQYFGPGTRLTVL.

The chain joins TRBV29-1 to TRBJ2-5, with 8 positions matching TRBD1. Trimming removed 4 bases from V and 4 bases from J; junction bases left unmatched: 8. CDR1 and CDR2 from the germline V gene are SQVTM and ANQGSEA. The CDR3 is 14 amino acids. CDR3 coding DNA: TGCAGCGTTGTAAAAACAGGGGGAGCAGAGACCCAGTACTTC. The encoded protein is CSVVKTGGAETQYF.

V gene TRBV6-5 combines with J gene TRBJ1-4, with D hard to call. Germline CDR1 MNHEY, CDR2 SVGAGI. The CDR3 is 16 residues long. The V and J ends lost 4 bases and 2 bases respectively, with 14 bases between them. The CDR3 loop is CASSFSPLTTNEKLFF. In DNA, the CDR3 is TGTGCCAGCAGTTTTTCGCCCTTAACTACTAATGAAAAACTGTTTTTT.

V is TRBV7-6 and J is TRBJ1-6, with D perhaps TRBD1 (6 bases). Germline CDR1 is SGHVS and CDR2 is FNYEAQ. V lost 5 bases and J lost 14, with 16 bases in between. The CDR3 runs 13 residues. The DNA for the CDR3 is TGTGCCAGCAGCAACAGGGAGGGGAGAACCCTCCACTTT. This translates into CASSNREGRTLHF.

This chain links TRBV9 with TRBJ1-2, with D unclear. The V end was cut by 0 bases, the J end by 3 bases, with 15 bases between. Germline CDR1 and CDR2: SGDLS and YYNGEE. The CDR3 consists of 16 residues. In DNA form, the CDR3 reads TGTGCCAGCAGCGTAGAGCCCACCCACGGGGACTATGGCTACACCTTC. This translates into CASSVEPTHGDYGYTF.

The J gene is TRBJ2-7, the V gene TRBV6-2 or TRBV6-3, with a tentative D call TRBD1 (6 bases). Deletions cut 5 bases from V and 3 bases from J, with 14 bases between. The CDR3 is 14 amino acids. Germline values: CDR1 MNHEY, CDR2 SVGEGT. CDR3 DNA: TGTGCCAGCAGTGACCAACACAGGGTCTACGAGCAGTACTTC. Translation: CASSDQHRVYEQYF.

The J gene is TRBJ1-1, the V gene TRBV10-3, with 7 bases identical to TRBD1. The CDR3 spans 15 residues. The germline V gene encodes CDR1 ENHRY and CDR2 SYGVKD. Germline trimming cut 5 bases from V and 0 bases from J; bases unmatched to any gene: 6. The CDR3 region has the DNA TGTGCCATCAGTCCAAAAAGGGGGCTGAACACTGAAGCTTTCTTT. It codes for CAISPKRGLNTEAFF.

This CDR3 is CASSIDLTGSSNQPQHF. CDR3 DNA: TGTGCCAGTAGTATAGACCTGACAGGGAGTAGCAATCAGCCCCAGCATTTT. This chain joins TRBV19 and TRBJ1-5; 7 nucleotides agree with TRBD1. The V segment lost 0 bases and the J segment 0 bases; nucleotides outside the gene matches: 5. Germline V gene lookup returns CDR1 LNHDA and CDR2 SQIVND (reference sequence). This CDR3 has 17 residues.

The CDR3: CSAYRDNEQFF. DNA of the CDR3: TGCAGTGCTTACAGGGATAATGAGCAGTTCTTC. J is TRBJ2-1 and V is TRBV20-1; possible D gene TRBD1, 6 bases. Germline V gene sequence: CDR1 DFQATT, CDR2 SNEGSKA (reference sequence). This CDR3 has 11 residues. V lost 5 bases, J lost 7 bases, and 9 bases lay in between.